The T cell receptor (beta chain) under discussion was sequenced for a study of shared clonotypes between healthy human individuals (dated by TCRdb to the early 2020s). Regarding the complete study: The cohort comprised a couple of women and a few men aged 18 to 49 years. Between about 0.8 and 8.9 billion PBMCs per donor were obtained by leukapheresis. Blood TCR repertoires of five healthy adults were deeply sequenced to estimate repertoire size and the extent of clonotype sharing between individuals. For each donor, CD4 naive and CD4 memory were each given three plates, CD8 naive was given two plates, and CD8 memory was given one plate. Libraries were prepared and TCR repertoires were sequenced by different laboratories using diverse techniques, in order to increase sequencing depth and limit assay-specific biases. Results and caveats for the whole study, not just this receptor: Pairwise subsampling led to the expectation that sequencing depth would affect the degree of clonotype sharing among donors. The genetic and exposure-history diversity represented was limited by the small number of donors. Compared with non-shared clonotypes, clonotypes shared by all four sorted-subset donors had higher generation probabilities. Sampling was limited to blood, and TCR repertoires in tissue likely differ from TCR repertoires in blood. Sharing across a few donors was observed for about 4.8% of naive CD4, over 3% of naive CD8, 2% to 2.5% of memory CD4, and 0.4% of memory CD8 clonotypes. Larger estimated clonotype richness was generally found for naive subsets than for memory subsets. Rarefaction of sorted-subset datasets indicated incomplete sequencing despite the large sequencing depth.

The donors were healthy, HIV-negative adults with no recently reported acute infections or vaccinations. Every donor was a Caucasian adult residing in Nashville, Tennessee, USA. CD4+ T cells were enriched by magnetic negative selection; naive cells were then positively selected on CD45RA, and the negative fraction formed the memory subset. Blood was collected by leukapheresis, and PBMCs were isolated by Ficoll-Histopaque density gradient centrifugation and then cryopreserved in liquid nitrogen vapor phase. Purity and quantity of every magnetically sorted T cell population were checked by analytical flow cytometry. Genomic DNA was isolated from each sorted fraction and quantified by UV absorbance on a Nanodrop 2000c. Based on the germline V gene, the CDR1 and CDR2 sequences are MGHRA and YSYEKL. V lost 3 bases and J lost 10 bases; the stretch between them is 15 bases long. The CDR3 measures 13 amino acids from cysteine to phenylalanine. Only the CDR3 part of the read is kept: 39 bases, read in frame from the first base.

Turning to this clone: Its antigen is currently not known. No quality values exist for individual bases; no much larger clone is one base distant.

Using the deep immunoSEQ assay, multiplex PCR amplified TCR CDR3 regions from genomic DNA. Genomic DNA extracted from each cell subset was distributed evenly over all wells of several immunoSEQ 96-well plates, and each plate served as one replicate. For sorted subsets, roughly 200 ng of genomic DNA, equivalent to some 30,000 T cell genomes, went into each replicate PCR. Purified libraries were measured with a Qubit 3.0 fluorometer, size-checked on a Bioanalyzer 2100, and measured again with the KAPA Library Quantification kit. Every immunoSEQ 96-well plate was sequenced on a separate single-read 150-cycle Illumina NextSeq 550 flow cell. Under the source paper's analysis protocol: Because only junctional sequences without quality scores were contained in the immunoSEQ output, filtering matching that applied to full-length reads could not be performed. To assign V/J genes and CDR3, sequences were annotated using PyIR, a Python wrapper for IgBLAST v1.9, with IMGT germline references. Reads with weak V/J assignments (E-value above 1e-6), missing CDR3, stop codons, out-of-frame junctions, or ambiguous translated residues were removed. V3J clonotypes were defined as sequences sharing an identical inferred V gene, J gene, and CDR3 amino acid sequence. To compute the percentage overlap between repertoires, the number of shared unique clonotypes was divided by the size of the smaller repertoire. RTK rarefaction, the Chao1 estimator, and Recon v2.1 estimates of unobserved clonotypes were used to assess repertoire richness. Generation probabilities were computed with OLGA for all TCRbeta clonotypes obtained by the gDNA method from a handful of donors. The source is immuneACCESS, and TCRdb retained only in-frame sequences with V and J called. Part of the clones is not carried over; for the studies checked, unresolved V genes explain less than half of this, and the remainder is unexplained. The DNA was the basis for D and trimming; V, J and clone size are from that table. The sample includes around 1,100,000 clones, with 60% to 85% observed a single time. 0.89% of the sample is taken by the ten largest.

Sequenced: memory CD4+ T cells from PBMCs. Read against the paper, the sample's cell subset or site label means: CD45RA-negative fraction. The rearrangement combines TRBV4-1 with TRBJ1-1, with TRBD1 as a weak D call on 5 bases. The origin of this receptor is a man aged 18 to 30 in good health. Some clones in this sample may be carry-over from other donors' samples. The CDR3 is CASSHPGNQGAFF. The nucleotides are TGCGCCAGCAGCCACCCGGGGAACCAGGGAGCTTTCTTT.